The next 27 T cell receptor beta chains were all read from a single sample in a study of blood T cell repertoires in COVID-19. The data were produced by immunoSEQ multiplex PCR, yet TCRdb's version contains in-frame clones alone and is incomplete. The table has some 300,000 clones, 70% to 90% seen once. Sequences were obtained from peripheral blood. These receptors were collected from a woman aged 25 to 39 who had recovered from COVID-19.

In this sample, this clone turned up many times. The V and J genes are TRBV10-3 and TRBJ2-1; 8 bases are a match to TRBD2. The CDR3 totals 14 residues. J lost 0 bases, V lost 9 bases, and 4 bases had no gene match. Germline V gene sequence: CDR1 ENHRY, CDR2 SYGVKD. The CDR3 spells CAMGRGDSYNEQFF. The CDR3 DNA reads TGTGCCATGGGGCGGGGGGACTCCTACAATGAGCAGTTCTTC.

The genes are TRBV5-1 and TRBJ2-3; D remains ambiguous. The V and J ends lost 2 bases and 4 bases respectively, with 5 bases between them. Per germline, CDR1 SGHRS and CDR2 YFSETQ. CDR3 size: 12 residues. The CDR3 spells CASSFVADTQYF. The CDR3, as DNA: TGCGCCAGCAGCTTCGTAGCAGATACGCAGTATTTT.

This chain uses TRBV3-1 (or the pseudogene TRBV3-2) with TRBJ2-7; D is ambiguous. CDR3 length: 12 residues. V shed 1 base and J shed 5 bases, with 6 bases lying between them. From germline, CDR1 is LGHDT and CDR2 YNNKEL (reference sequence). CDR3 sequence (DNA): TGTGCCAGCAGCCAAGGTATCGACGAGCAGTACTTC. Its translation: CASSQGIDEQYF.

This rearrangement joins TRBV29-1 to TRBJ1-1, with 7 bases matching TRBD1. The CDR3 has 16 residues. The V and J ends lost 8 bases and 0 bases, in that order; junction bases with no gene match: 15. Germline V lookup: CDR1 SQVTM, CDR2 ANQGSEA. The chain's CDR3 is CSMRAWTGNMNTEAFF. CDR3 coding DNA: TGCAGCATGCGGGCTTGGACAGGAAATATGAACACTGAAGCTTTCTTT.

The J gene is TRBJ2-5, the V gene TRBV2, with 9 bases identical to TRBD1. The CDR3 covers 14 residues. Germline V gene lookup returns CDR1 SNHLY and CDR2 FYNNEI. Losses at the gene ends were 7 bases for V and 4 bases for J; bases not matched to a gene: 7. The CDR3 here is CASTTTGGGETQYF. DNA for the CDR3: TGTGCCAGCACCACCACAGGGGGCGGAGAGACCCAGTACTTC. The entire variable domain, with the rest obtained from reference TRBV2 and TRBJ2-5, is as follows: EPEVTQTPSHQVTQMGQEVILRCVPISNHLYFYWYRQILGQKVEFLVSFYNNEISEKSEIFDDQFSVERPDGSNFTLKIRSTKLEDSAMYFCASTTTGGGETQYFGPGTRLLVL.

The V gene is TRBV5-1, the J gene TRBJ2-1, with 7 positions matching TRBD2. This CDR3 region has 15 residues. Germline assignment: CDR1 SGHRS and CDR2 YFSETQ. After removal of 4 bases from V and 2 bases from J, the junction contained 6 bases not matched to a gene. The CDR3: CASSQGGTTYNEQFF. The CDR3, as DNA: TGCGCCAGCAGCCAGGGAGGGACTACCTACAATGAGCAGTTCTTC.

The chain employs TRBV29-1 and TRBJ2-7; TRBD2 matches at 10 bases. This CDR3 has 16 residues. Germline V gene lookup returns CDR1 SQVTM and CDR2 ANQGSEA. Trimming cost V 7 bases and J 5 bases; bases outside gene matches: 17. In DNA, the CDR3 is TGCAGCGCCGCGGGGCACATAGCGGGGGGCCAGGACGAGCAGTACTTC. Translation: CSAAGHIAGGQDEQYF.

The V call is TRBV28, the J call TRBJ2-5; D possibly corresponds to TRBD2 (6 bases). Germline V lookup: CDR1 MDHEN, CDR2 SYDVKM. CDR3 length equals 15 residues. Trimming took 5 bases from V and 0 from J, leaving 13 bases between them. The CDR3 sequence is CASSPGGVHQETQYF. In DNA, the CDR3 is TGTGCCAGCAGTCCAGGCGGGGTACACCAAGAGACCCAGTACTTC. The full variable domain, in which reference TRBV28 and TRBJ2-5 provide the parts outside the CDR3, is DVKVTQSSRYLVKRTGEKVFLECVQDMDHENMFWYRQDPGLGLRLIYFSYDVKMKEKGDIPEGYSVSREKKERFSLILESASTNQTSMYLCASSPGGVHQETQYFGPGTRLLVL.

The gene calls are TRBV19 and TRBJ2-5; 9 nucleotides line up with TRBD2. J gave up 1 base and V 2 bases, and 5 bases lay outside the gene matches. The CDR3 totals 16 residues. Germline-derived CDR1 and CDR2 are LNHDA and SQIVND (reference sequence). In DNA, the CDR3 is TGTGCCAGTAGTATAATTAGCGGGGGATCCCAAGAGACCCAGTACTTC. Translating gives CASSIISGGSQETQYF.

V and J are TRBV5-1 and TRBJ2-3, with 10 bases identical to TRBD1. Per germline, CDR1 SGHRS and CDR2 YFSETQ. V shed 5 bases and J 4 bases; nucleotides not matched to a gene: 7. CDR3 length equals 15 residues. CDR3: CASSLSGTGADTQYF. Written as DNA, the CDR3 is TGCGCCAGCAGTCTCTCCGGGACAGGGGCAGATACGCAGTATTTT. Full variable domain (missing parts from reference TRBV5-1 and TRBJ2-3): KAGVTQTPRYLIKTRGQQVTLSCSPISGHRSVSWYQQTPGQGLQFLFEYFSETQRNKGNFPGRFSGRQFSNSRSEMNVSTLELGDSALYLCASSLSGTGADTQYFGPGTRLTVL.

The CDR3 protein is CASSPPTGRYTEAFF. CDR3 in DNA: TGTGCCAGCAGCCCCCCCACAGGGAGATACACTGAAGCTTTCTTT. The rearrangement uses TRBV3-1 (or the pseudogene TRBV3-2) and TRBJ1-1; weak D call: TRBD1 (6 bases). V was shortened by 4 bases and J by 3 bases, with 15 bases between the two germline ends. CDR1 and CDR2 from the germline V gene are LGHDT and YNNKEL (reference sequence). CDR3 size: 15 residues.

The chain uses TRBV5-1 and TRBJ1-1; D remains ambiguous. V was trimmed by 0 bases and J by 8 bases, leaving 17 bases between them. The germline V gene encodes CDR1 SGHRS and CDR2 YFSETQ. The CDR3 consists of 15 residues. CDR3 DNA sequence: TGCGCCAGCAGCTTGGAAGGGTCGTTGTCGGGGGAAGCTTTCTTT. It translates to CASSLEGSLSGEAFF.

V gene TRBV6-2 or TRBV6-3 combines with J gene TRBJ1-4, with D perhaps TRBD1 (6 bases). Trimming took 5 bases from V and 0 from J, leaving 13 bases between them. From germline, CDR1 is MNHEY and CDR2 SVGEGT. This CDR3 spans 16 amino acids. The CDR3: CASSRDRTATNEKLFF. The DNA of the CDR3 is TGTGCCAGCAGTCGGGATCGGACAGCAACTAATGAAAAACTGTTTTTT.

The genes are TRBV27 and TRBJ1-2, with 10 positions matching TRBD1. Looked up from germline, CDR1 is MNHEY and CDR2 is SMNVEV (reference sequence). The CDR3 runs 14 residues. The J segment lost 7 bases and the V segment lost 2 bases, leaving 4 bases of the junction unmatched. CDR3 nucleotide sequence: TGTGCCAGCAGTTTAACCGGGACAGGGGTTGGCTACACCTTC. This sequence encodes CASSLTGTGVGYTF.

The CDR3 sequence: CASRLGGFSPLHF. CDR3 in DNA: TGCGCCAGCAGACTAGGGGGTTTTTCACCCCTCCACTTT. This chain links TRBV4-1 with TRBJ1-6, with D possibly TRBD1 on 6 matching bases. CDR1 and CDR2 (germline): MGHRA, YSYEKL. V was clipped by 6 bases and J by 9 bases, with 12 bases between them. The CDR3 extends over 13 amino acids.

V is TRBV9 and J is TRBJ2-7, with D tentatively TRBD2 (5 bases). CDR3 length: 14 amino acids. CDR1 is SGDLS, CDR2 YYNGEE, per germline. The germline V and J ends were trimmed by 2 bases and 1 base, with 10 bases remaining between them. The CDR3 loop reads CASSVGVGSYEQYF. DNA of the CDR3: TGTGCCAGCAGCGTCGGGGTGGGGTCCTACGAGCAGTACTTC.

CDR3 sequence: CASSSGTGALSTEAFF. DNA of the CDR3: TGTGCCAGCAGTTCCGGGACAGGGGCATTGAGCACTGAAGCTTTCTTT. This chain links TRBV28 with TRBJ1-1; 10 positions agree with TRBD1. CDR3 length: 16 amino acids. Losses at the gene ends were 4 bases for V and 4 bases for J; bases not matched to a gene: 9. Germline-derived CDR1 and CDR2 are MDHEN and SYDVKM.

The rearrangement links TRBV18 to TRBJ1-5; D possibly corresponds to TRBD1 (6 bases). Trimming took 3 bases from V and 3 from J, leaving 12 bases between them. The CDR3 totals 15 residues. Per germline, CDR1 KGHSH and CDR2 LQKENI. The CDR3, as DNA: TGTGCCAGCTCACCTCAGACAGGTACCAATCAGCCCCAGCATTTT. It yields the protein CASSPQTGTNQPQHF.

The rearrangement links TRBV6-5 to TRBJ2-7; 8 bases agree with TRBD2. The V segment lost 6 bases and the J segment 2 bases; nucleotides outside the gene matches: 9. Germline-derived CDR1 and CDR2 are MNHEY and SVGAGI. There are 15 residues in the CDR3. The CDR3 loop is CASRPRAGAPYEQYF. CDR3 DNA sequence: TGTGCCAGCAGACCCAGAGCGGGGGCGCCCTACGAGCAGTACTTC.

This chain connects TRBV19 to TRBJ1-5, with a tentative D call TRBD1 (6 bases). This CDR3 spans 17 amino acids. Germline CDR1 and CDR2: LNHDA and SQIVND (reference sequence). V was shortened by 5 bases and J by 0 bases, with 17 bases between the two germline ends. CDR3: CASSLTGHPYSNQPQHF. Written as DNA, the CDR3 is TGTGCCAGTAGTTTGACAGGACACCCCTATAGCAATCAGCCCCAGCATTTT.

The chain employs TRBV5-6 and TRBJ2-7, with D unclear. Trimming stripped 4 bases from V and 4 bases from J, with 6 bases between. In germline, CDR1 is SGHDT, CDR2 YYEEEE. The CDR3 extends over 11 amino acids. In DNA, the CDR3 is TGTGCCAGCAGCCGGAGTTACGAGCAGTACTTC. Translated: CASSRSYEQYF.

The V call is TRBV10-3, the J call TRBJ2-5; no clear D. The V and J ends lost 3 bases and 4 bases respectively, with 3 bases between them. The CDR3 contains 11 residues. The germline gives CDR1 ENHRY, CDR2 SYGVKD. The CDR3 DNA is TGTGCCATCAGTGACCGAGAGACCCAGTACTTC. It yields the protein CAISDRETQYF.

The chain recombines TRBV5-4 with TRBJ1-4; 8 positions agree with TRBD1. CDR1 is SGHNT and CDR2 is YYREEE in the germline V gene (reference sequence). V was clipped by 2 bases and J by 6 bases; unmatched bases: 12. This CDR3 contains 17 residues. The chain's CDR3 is CASSFRQGARLDEKLFF. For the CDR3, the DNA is TGTGCCAGCAGCTTCAGGCAGGGGGCTCGGTTGGATGAAAAACTGTTTTTT. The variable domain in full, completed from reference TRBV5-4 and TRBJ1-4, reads ETGVTQSPTHLIKTRGQQVTLRCSSQSGHNTVSWYQQALGQGPQFIFQYYREEENGRGNFPPRFSGLQFPNYSSELNVNALELDDSALYLCASSFRQGARLDEKLFFGSGTQLSVL.

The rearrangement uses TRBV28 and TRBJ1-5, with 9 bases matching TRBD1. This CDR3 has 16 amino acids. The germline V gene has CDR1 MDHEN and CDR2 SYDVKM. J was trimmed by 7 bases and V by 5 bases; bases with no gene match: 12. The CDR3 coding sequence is TGTGCCAGCAGTACTCAGCCCGGGACAGGGAGCCAGCCCCAGCATTTT. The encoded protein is CASSTQPGTGSQPQHF.

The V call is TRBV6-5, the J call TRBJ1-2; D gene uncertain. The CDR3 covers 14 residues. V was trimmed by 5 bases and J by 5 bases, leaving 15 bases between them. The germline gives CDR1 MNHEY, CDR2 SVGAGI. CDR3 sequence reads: CASSTRREGYGYTF. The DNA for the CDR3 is TGTGCCAGCAGTACCCGCCGGGAAGGTTATGGCTACACCTTC.

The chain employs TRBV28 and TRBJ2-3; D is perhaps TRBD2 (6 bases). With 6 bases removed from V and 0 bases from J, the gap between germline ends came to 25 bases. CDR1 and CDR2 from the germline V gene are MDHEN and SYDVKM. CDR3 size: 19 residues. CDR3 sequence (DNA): TGTGCCAGCAGCCCTCCATGGCGGGGATCGACTACTAGCACAGATACGCAGTATTTT. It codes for CASSPPWRGSTTSTDTQYF.

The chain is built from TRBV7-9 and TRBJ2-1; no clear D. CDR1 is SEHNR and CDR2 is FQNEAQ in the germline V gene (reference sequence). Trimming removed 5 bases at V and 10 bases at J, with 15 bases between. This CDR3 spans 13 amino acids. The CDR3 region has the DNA TGTGCCAGCAGCACCCCCCCTAACGAGGAGCAGTTCTTC. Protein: CASSTPPNEEQFF.